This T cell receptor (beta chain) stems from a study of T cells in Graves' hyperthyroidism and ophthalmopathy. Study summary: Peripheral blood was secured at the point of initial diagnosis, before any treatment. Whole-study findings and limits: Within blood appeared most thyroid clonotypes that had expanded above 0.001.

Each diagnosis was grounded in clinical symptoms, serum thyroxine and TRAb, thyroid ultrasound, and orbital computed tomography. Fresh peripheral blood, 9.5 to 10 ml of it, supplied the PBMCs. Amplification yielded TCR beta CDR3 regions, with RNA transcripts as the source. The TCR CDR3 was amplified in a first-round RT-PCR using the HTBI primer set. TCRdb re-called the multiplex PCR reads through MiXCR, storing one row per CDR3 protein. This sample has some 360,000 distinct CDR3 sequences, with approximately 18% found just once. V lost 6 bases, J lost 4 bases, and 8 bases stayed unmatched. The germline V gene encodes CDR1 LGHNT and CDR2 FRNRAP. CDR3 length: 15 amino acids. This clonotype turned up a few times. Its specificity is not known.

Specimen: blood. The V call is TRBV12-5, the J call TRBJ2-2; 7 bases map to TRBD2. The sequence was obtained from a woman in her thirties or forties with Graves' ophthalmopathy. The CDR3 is CASGGEGFFTGELFF. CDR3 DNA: TGTGCTAGTGGAGGGGAGGGATTCTTCACCGGGGAGCTGTTTTTT.